These T cell receptor beta chains were read from a single sample in a study of shared clonotypes between healthy human individuals. This table comes from immunoSEQ multiplex PCR, and its TCRdb copy is limited to in-frame clones, with some not included. This table holds millions of clones, more than 90% found once. The specimen sequenced was naive CD4+ T cells sorted from blood. Receptor source: a man between 18 and 29 years old in good health. Both conserved end residues are part of each CDR3. D genes are given only for firm matches. Only some rows state a clone size, as once, few, many or a class for expanded clones.

V	D	J	size	CDR3	DNA
TRBV7-3	.	TRBJ1-1	.	CASSLTGAGRVNTEAFF	TGTGCCAGCAGCTTAACGGGTGCCGGCAGGGTGAACACTGAAGCTTTCTTT
TRBV6-1	.	TRBJ2-7	.	CASSVSRGASYNYEQYF	TGTGCCAGCAGTGTTTCCAGGGGGGCCAGTTATAACTACGAGCAGTACTTC
TRBV11-3	.	TRBJ2-6	.	CASSLDSSGANVLTF	TGTGCCAGCAGCTTAGACAGCTCTGGGGCCAACGTCCTGACTTTC
TRBV7-3	TRBD1	TRBJ1-1	.	CASSTQGGVAFF	TGTGCCAGCAGTACCCAGGGGGGAGTAGCTTTCTTT
TRBV28	.	TRBJ1-5	few	CASRYSSNQPQHF	TGTGCCAGCAGATACAGTAGCAATCAGCCCCAGCATTTT
TRBV10-1	.	TRBJ2-3	.	CASSDLPGLQVADTQYF	TGCGCCAGCAGTGATCTTCCGGGGCTTCAAGTTGCAGATACGCAGTATTTT
TRBV30	TRBD1	TRBJ1-2	once	CAWAKQGGPYGYTF	TGTGCCTGGGCGAAGCAGGGGGGGCCCTATGGCTACACCTTC
TRBV11-2	.	TRBJ1-1	.	CASSFLLQRTEAFF	TGTGCCAGCAGCTTTCTTCTACAGCGCACTGAAGCTTTCTTT
TRBV5-1	TRBD2	TRBJ2-1	once	CASSLGLAAYNEQFF	TGCGCCAGCAGCTTGGGACTAGCGGCCTACAATGAGCAGTTCTTC
TRBV7-2	.	TRBJ2-7	.	CASSFGSGVSYEQYF	TGTGCCAGCAGCTTCGGGTCAGGCGTCTCCTACGAGCAGTACTTC
TRBV28	TRBD1	TRBJ1-6	.	CASSSGGWSYNSPLHF	TGTGCCAGCAGTTCAGGGGGCTGGTCCTATAATTCACCCCTCCACTTT
TRBV19	.	TRBJ1-5	few	CASSIVQGNQPQHF	TGTGCCAGTAGTATAGTACAGGGAAATCAGCCCCAGCATTTT
TRBV19	.	TRBJ1-5	.	CASLGGAGRQPQHF	TGTGCCAGTTTGGGAGGGGCAGGTCGACAGCCCCAGCATTTT
TRBV18	TRBD1	TRBJ1-2	.	CASSPSGQQNYGYTF	TGTGCCAGCTCACCTTCGGGACAGCAAAACTATGGCTACACCTTC
TRBV28	TRBD1	TRBJ2-7	.	CASSLQGARYEQYF	TGTGCCAGCAGTCTTCAGGGGGCGCGGTACGAGCAGTACTTC
TRBV10-3	TRBD1	TRBJ2-3	.	CAIRGTGVGTDTQYF	TGTGCCATCAGGGGGACAGGGGTGGGCACAGATACGCAGTATTTT
TRBV6-5	.	TRBJ1-1	.	CASSRDGVNTEAFF	TGTGCCAGCAGCCGCGACGGTGTGAACACTGAAGCTTTCTTT
TRBV5-1	.	TRBJ1-4	.	CASSSGQFGEKLFF	TGCGCCAGCAGCTCCGGACAGTTTGGGGAAAAACTGTTTTTT
TRBV7-9	.	TRBJ2-7	.	CASSLVASADEQYF	TGTGCCAGCAGTCTAGTGGCTAGCGCTGACGAGCAGTACTTC
TRBV7-2	TRBD2	TRBJ2-7	.	CASSPLSGSSYEQYF	TGTGCCAGCAGCCCTCTTAGCGGGAGTTCCTACGAGCAGTACTTC
TRBV7-2	TRBD1	TRBJ2-7	.	CASSLRDRAYEQYF	TGTGCCAGCAGCTTACGGGACAGGGCCTACGAGCAGTACTTC
TRBV10-2	.	TRBJ2-3	few	CASKMSGGGPWGDTQYF	TGCGCCAGCAAGATGTCAGGGGGAGGGCCTTGGGGAGATACGCAGTATTTT
TRBV10-3	TRBD1	TRBJ1-1	.	CAISDGGGGSAEAFF	TGTGCCATCAGTGATGGGGGAGGGGGCAGCGCTGAAGCTTTCTTT
TRBV25-1	.	TRBJ1-2	.	CASSDPGFYGYTF	TGTGCCAGCAGTGACCCAGGGTTCTATGGCTACACCTTC